The present T cell receptor (beta chain) was sequenced within a study of blood T cell repertoires in COVID-19. Profiling relied on immunoSEQ multiplex PCR, and the TCRdb table lists in-frame clones only, not all of them. The table shows roughly 70,000 clones, with about 91% occurring only once. CDR1 and CDR2 from the germline V gene are LGHDT and YNNKEL (reference sequence). V dropped 4 bases and J dropped 5; count of bases not matched to a gene: 9. This CDR3 is 15 amino acids long. Sequencing used peripheral blood. The TCR originated in a woman in her seventies with acute or convalescent COVID-19. The chain combines TRBV3-1 (or the pseudogene TRBV3-2) with TRBJ2-5; 8 positions match TRBD2. CDR3 bases: TGTGCCAGCAGCCCTTACTTAGCGGGAAAGGAGACCCAGTACTTC. It specifies CASSPYLAGKETQYF.